Reported below is one T cell receptor (beta chain). This clone was counted only a few times. Its recognized antigen is unknown. No qualities accompany the bases; no much larger clone lies one base away. These data come from a study of radiotherapy plus CTLA-4 blockade in lung cancer (dated by TCRdb to the late 2010s). In terms of the full investigation: Objective responses occurred in about 20% of enrolled patients, and around 29% achieved disease control. What the work shows at the level of the full study, not this receptor alone: After treatment with radiotherapy and ipilimumab, TCR clones that originated in tumors expanded in peripheral blood. The strongest predictors of response, as reported, were early dynamic changes in blood T cell clones along with a rise in serum interferon-beta after radiation.

Receptors were amplified or captured by the immunoSEQ multiplex PCR assay. Sourced from immuneACCESS, this table was stored by TCRdb with only in-frame sequences that have V and J called. A share of the clones is absent; for the studies checked, an unresolved V gene accounts for under half, and the remainder has no known explanation. Recorded for this sample are some 62,000 clones; 77% of them occurred a single time. The ten largest clones take up 4% to 5% of the sample. CDR3 length: 17 amino acids, cysteine to phenylalanine. This entry keeps only the CDR3 DNA: 51 bases, framed from base 1. V and J lose 4 bases and 4 bases, and a span of 22 bases separates them. As encoded in the germline V gene, CDR1 is MNHNS while CDR2 is SASEGT. The study tested focal radiation therapy combined with CTLA-4 blockade (ipilimumab) in patients with chemo-refractory metastatic non-small-cell lung cancer.

The clonotype originates from a human donor with non-small cell lung cancer who had a complete response to radiotherapy plus ipilimumab. The V and J segments used are TRBV6-1 and TRBJ2-5, with the D gene uncertain. The specimen was peripheral blood, collected from a patient treated with radiotherapy plus ipilimumab. The DNA sequence is TGTGCCAGCAGTGCCCTACGGGCCGATCTTTTTATAGAGACCCAGTACTTC. The translation is CASSALRADLFIETQYF.